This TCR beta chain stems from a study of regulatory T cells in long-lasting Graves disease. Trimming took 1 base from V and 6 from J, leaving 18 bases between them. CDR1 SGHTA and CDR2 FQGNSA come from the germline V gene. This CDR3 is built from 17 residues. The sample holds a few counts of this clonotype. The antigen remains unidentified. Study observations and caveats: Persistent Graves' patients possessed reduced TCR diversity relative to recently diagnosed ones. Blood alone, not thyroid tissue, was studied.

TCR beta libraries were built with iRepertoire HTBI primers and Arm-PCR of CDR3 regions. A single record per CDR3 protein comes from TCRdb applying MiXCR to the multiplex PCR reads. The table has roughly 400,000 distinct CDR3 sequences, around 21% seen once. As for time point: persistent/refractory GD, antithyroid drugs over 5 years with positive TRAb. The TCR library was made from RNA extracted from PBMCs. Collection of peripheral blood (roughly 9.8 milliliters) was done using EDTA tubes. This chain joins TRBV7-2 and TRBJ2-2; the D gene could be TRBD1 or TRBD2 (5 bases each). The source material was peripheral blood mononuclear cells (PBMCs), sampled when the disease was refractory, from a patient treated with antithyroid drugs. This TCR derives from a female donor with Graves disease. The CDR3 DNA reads TGTGCCAGCAGCTTAGACAGGCCTAGCCTCAACCCCGGGGAGCTGTTTTTT. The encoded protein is CASSLDRPSLNPGELFF.